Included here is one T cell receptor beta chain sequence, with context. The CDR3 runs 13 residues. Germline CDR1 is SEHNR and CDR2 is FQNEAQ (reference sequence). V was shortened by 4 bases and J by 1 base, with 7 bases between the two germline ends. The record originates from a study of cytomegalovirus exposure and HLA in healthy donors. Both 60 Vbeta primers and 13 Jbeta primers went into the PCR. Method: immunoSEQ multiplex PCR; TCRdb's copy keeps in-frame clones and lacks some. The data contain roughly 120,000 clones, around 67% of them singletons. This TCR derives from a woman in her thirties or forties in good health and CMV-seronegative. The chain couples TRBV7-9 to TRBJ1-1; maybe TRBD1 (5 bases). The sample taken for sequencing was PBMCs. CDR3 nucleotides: TGTGCCAGCAGCTGGGGGGAGAACACTGAAGCTTTCTTT. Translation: CASSWGENTEAFF. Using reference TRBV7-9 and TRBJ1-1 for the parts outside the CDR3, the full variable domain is DTGVSQNPRHKITKRGQNVTFRCDPISEHNRLYWYRQTLGQGPEFLTYFQNEAQLEKSRLLSDRFSAERPKGSFSTLEIQRTEQGDSAMYLCASSWGENTEAFFGQGTRLTVV.